These 10 T cell receptor beta chains were all obtained from the same sample, sequenced in a study of T cell responses to AZD1222 COVID-19 vaccine. Measured with immunoSEQ multiplex PCR; TCRdb has only the in-frame clones, and not every one. The table lists about 160,000 clones, approximately 90% of them singletons. The sample consisted of peripheral blood, taken 28 days after the second AZD1222 dose. Receptors originate from an adult who received the AZD1222 COVID-19 vaccine.

This clone occurred once. The chain employs TRBV6-2 or TRBV6-3 and TRBJ2-2, with D possibly being TRBD1 (5 bases). CDR3 size: 15 residues. Trimming left V 6 bases short and J 1 base short, with 12 bases between. Looked up from germline, CDR1 is MNHEY and CDR2 is SVGEGT. CDR3 protein: CASSKGHLNTGELFF. CDR3 nucleotides: TGTGCCAGCAGCAAAGGACACCTGAACACCGGGGAGCTGTTTTTT.

The CDR3 coding sequence is TGTGCCAGCAGCGTTGCGACAGGGTATGGCTACACCTTC. Protein product: CASSVATGYGYTF. The rearrangement uses TRBV9 and TRBJ1-2; the match to TRBD1 covers 7 bases. Germline assignment: CDR1 SGDLS and CDR2 YYNGEE. The CDR3 covers 13 residues. The V and J ends lost 2 bases and 5 bases, in that order; junction bases with no gene match: 3.

V and J are TRBV2 and TRBJ2-7, with TRBD1 matching over 9 bases. The CDR3 has 17 amino acids. Losses at the gene ends were 0 bases for V and 1 base for J; bases not matched to a gene: 7. The germline V gene encodes CDR1 SNHLY and CDR2 FYNNEI. The CDR3 DNA reads as TGTGCCAGCAGTGAAGCGGGAACGGGACAGGGATCCTACGAGCAGTACTTC. Its protein product is CASSEAGTGQGSYEQYF.

The rearrangement uses TRBV9 and TRBJ1-1; TRBD1 agrees at 9 bases. CDR1 is SGDLS, CDR2 YYNGEE, per germline. This CDR3 region has 15 residues. J was trimmed by 6 bases and V by 3 bases; bases with no gene match: 9. CDR3 sequence reads: CASSDPGTGKAEAFF. The CDR3, as DNA: TGTGCCAGCAGCGACCCTGGGACAGGGAAGGCTGAAGCTTTCTTT. Supplemented by reference TRBV9 and TRBJ1-1, the full variable domain reads DSGVTQTPKHLITATGQRVTLRCSPRSGDLSVYWYQQSLDQGLQFLIQYYNGEERAKGNILERFSAQQFPDLHSELNLSSLELGDSALYFCASSDPGTGKAEAFFGQGTRLTVV.

This chain uses TRBV5-8 with TRBJ1-1; D might be TRBD1 (6 bases). This CDR3 is built from 14 residues. V gave up 0 bases and J gave up 6 bases, with 12 bases separating them. CDR1 is SGHTS and CDR2 is YDEGEE in the germline V gene. CDR3: CASSLAGGAPEAFF. The CDR3, as DNA: TGTGCCAGCAGCTTGGCCGGGGGCGCACCTGAAGCTTTCTTT.

The chain uses TRBV6-5 and TRBJ2-7; 8 bases agree with TRBD1. The CDR3 is 14 residues long. V trimming: 7 bases; J trimming: 3 bases; junction bases outside the gene matches: 8. Looked up from germline, CDR1 is MNHEY and CDR2 is SVGAGI. The CDR3 DNA reads as TGTGCCAGCATCGCGACAGGGGAGAGCTACGAGCAGTACTTC. Protein product: CASIATGESYEQYF.

V and J are TRBV6-2 or TRBV6-3 and TRBJ1-2; 7 bases are shared with TRBD1. The CDR3 is made up of 15 amino acids. CDR1 and CDR2 from the germline V gene are MNHEY and SVGEGT. The V segment lost 4 bases and the J segment 6 bases; nucleotides outside the gene matches: 11. The CDR3 region has the DNA TGTGCCAGCAGTTCGGGACAGTCGGCTTCCGATGGCTACACCTTC. As protein: CASSSGQSASDGYTF.

The rearrangement links TRBV27 to TRBJ1-1; 8 bases are a match to TRBD1. The junction had 6 bases not matched to a gene; V was cut back by 8 bases and J by 1 base. The CDR3 contains 14 residues. Per germline, CDR1 MNHEY and CDR2 SMNVEV (reference sequence). The CDR3 is CASGWTGTNTEAFF. The CDR3 DNA reads as TGTGCCAGCGGATGGACAGGGACGAACACTGAAGCTTTCTTT.

The chain has TRBV18 and TRBJ1-2; 9 nucleotides align to TRBD1. With V trimmed by 4 bases and J by 6 bases, 18 bases remained unmatched. Looked up from germline, CDR1 is KGHSH and CDR2 is LQKENI. The CDR3 is 18 amino acids. CDR3 in DNA: TGTGCCAGCTCACGAAACTTGGGCCAACAGGGGGCGCGAGATGGCTACACCTTC. It is translated as CASSRNLGQQGARDGYTF.

V usage is TRBV3-1 (or the pseudogene TRBV3-2) and J usage is TRBJ1-2; TRBD1 matches at 7 bases. CDR1 and CDR2 (germline): LGHDT, YNNKEL (reference sequence). The CDR3 spans 13 residues. Trimming took 4 bases from V and 6 from J; bases not matched to a gene: 5. CDR3 amino acids: CASSRQGEDGYTF. The CDR3 nucleotides read TGTGCCAGCAGCCGCCAGGGGGAGGATGGCTACACCTTC.